A selection of T cell receptor beta chains follows, all from one sample in a study of T cell responses to AZD1222 COVID-19 vaccine. Libraries were prepared by immunoSEQ multiplex PCR; TCRdb keeps only in-frame clonotypes and omits some of them. The table records about 110,000 clones, approximately 91% of them present only once. The specimen was peripheral blood, collected on day 0 of AZD1222 vaccination. The source of these receptors is an adult in good health. Both conserved end residues are part of each CDR3. The D gene is left open where the match is weak. Not all rows give a size; the values are once, few, many and, for expanded clones, a class.

J: TRBJ1-2; V: TRBV5-1; D: .; size: .; DNA: TGCGCCAGCAGCCTCATTGGGGAGGGTGGCTACACCTTC; CDR3: CASSLIGEGGYTF
J: TRBJ2-7; V: TRBV9; D: .; size: .; DNA: TGTGCCAGCAGCCCCCGGACAGACTTCTACGAGCAGTACTTC; CDR3: CASSPRTDFYEQYF
J: TRBJ1-6; V: TRBV4-2; D: TRBD1; size: once; DNA: TGTGCCAGCAGCCTGGGACAGGGGGCGAATTCACCCCTCCACTTT; CDR3: CASSLGQGANSPLHF
J: TRBJ1-5; V: TRBV7-6; D: .; size: .; DNA: TGTGCCAGCAGCTTAAATGGGGGGAGCAATCAGCCCCAGCATTTT; CDR3: CASSLNGGSNQPQHF
J: TRBJ2-1; V: TRBV28; D: TRBD1; size: .; DNA: TGTGCCAGCAGTCTGGGGGACAGGGGGCACACTGAGCAGTTCTTC; CDR3: CASSLGDRGHTEQFF
J: TRBJ1-2; V: TRBV3-1/TRBV3-2; D: .; size: .; DNA: TGTGCCAGCAGTCCAGCTAACTATGGCTACACCTTC; CDR3: CASSPANYGYTF
J: TRBJ2-5; V: TRBV7-9; D: .; size: .; DNA: TGTGCCAGCAGCTCCTACCCAGAGACCCAGTACTTC; CDR3: CASSSYPETQYF
J: TRBJ1-2; V: TRBV20-1; D: .; size: .; DNA: TGCAGTGCCCCTAGGATGGGGGGCTACACCTTC; CDR3: CSAPRMGGYTF
J: TRBJ2-7; V: TRBV6-6; D: .; size: .; DNA: TGTGCCAGCAGTTACCCGCAGCGGGAGCAGTACTTC; CDR3: CASSYPQREQYF
J: TRBJ2-5; V: TRBV5-1; D: .; size: .; DNA: TGCGCCAGCAGCTTGGGGAAAGAGACCCAGTACTTC; CDR3: CASSLGKETQYF
J: TRBJ2-4; V: TRBV27; D: .; size: .; DNA: TGTGCCAGCAGTTATCGAAGGGGCAACATTCAGTACTTC; CDR3: CASSYRRGNIQYF
J: TRBJ2-1; V: TRBV5-4; D: .; size: few; DNA: TGTGCCAGCAGCCGCTCCCTCGGGAGAATCGGGTCGGATGAGCAGTTCTTC; CDR3: CASSRSLGRIGSDEQFF
J: TRBJ1-1; V: TRBV19; D: .; size: .; DNA: TGTGCCACCTCCAGAGGCAGTAGGAACACTGAAGCTTTCTTT; CDR3: CATSRGSRNTEAFF
J: TRBJ1-2; V: TRBV6-5; D: .; size: .; DNA: TGTGCCAGCAGCACGGGACTTAGATATGGCTACACCTTC; CDR3: CASSTGLRYGYTF
J: TRBJ1-5; V: TRBV2; D: .; size: .; DNA: TGTGCCAGCAGTGAGGCGGGGTTTAGGCAGCCCCAGCATTTT; CDR3: CASSEAGFRQPQHF
J: TRBJ1-2; V: TRBV6-5; D: .; size: .; DNA: TGTGCCAGCAGCCTCTCCAGATATGGCTACACCTTC; CDR3: CASSLSRYGYTF
J: TRBJ2-3; V: TRBV19; D: .; size: .; DNA: TGTGCCAGTAGAGACTGGGGGCTCGCAGATACGCAGTATTTT; CDR3: CASRDWGLADTQYF
J: TRBJ1-1; V: TRBV9; D: TRBD1; size: .; DNA: TGTGCCAGCAGCGTGGGACAGTGGGGCCGGGGTACTGAAGCTTTCTTT; CDR3: CASSVGQWGRGTEAFF
J: TRBJ2-3; V: TRBV13; D: .; size: .; DNA: TGTGCCAGCAGCTTTAGCGGTAACACAGATACGCAGTATTTT; CDR3: CASSFSGNTDTQYF
J: TRBJ2-2; V: TRBV2; D: TRBD2; size: .; DNA: TGTGCCAGCAGAATAACTAGCGCGGTCACCGGGGAGCTGTTTTTT; CDR3: CASRITSAVTGELFF
J: TRBJ1-4; V: TRBV11-2; D: .; size: .; DNA: TGTGCCAGCAGCCTTCAGGGTTTTACAACTAATGAAAAACTGTTTTTT; CDR3: CASSLQGFTTNEKLFF
J: TRBJ1-2; V: TRBV18; D: .; size: .; DNA: TGTGCCAGCCAGCGAGGCAGGGGAGGCGGCTACACCTTC; CDR3: CASQRGRGGGYTF
J: TRBJ1-1; V: TRBV5-1; D: .; size: .; DNA: TGCGCCAGCAGCTTGGCAGGGGCGTCTGAAGCTTTCTTT; CDR3: CASSLAGASEAFF
J: TRBJ1-2; V: TRBV30; D: .; size: .; DNA: TGTGCCTCCCAAACAAGTCGGCAGGGCGACTATGGCTACACCTTC; CDR3: CASQTSRQGDYGYTF
J: TRBJ2-1; V: TRBV19; D: TRBD2; size: .; DNA: TGTGCCAGTAGTATAGATTCTTTGACTAGCGGCTACAATGAGCAGTTCTTC; CDR3: CASSIDSLTSGYNEQFF
J: TRBJ2-5; V: TRBV5-5; D: .; size: .; DNA: TGTGCCAGCAGCTTGGGCCCCAGATCCCAAGAGACCCAGTACTTC; CDR3: CASSLGPRSQETQYF
J: TRBJ1-3; V: TRBV13; D: .; size: .; DNA: TGTGCCAGCCGGGAGAGGGGAAGTGGAAACACCATATATTTT; CDR3: CASRERGSGNTIYF
J: TRBJ1-1; V: TRBV25-1; D: .; size: .; DNA: TGTGCCAGCAGAACTCTGATGAACACTGAAGCTTTCTTT; CDR3: CASRTLMNTEAFF
J: TRBJ1-2; V: TRBV6-4; D: TRBD1; size: once; DNA: TGTGCCAGCAGTGATGGACAGGGGAGCTATGGCTACACCTTC; CDR3: CASSDGQGSYGYTF
J: TRBJ2-7; V: TRBV20-1; D: TRBD2; size: .; DNA: TGCAGTGCTAGTACCGGGACTAGCGGGGCTTACGAGCAGTACTTC; CDR3: CSASTGTSGAYEQYF
J: TRBJ2-2; V: TRBV20-1; D: .; size: .; DNA: TGCAGTGCTGCCCAGGCCGGGGCGCTGTTTTTT; CDR3: CSAAQAGALFF
J: TRBJ1-2; V: TRBV28; D: TRBD1; size: .; DNA: TGTGCCAGCAGTGACGGACAGGCCTCATATGGCTACACCTTC; CDR3: CASSDGQASYGYTF
J: TRBJ2-1; V: TRBV20-1; D: .; size: .; DNA: TGCAGTGCTAGTTATGACGGGGACAATGAGCAGTTCTTC; CDR3: CSASYDGDNEQFF
J: TRBJ2-3; V: TRBV9; D: .; size: .; DNA: TGTGCCAGCAGCCCTAGGGGGGAAAGCACAGATACGCAGTATTTT; CDR3: CASSPRGESTDTQYF
J: TRBJ2-1; V: TRBV7-3; D: .; size: few; DNA: TGTGCCAGCAGCCCCCTGGGGAAATACAATGAGCAGTTCTTC; CDR3: CASSPLGKYNEQFF
J: TRBJ1-1; V: TRBV2; D: TRBD1; size: .; DNA: TGTGCCAGCAGTGAAGGACAGGGCCTCACTGAAGCTTTCTTT; CDR3: CASSEGQGLTEAFF
J: TRBJ2-1; V: TRBV30; D: TRBD1; size: .; DNA: TGTGCCTGGAGCGGGACAGGAACGTCCTACAATGAGCAGTTCTTC; CDR3: CAWSGTGTSYNEQFF
J: TRBJ1-2; V: TRBV5-4; D: .; size: .; DNA: TGTGCCAGCAGCCCCTCCGGGGGGAACTATGGCTACACCTTC; CDR3: CASSPSGGNYGYTF
J: TRBJ1-2; V: TRBV2; D: TRBD1; size: .; DNA: TGTGCCAGCAGTGAAGCTTCGGACAGGGGGATCGGCTACACCTTC; CDR3: CASSEASDRGIGYTF
J: TRBJ2-3; V: TRBV9; D: TRBD2; size: .; DNA: TGTGCCAGCAGCGTAAGGGCTAGCGGGCGGGATACGCAGTATTTT; CDR3: CASSVRASGRDTQYF
J: TRBJ2-7; V: TRBV4-3; D: .; size: once; DNA: TGCGCCAGCAGCCAAGTTCAGGGTTACTCCTACGAGCAGTACTTC; CDR3: CASSQVQGYSYEQYF
J: TRBJ2-1; V: TRBV4-2; D: .; size: .; DNA: TGTGCCAGCAGCTGGGATATGCGTCAGGAAGAGCAGTTCTTC; CDR3: CASSWDMRQEEQFF
J: TRBJ1-5; V: TRBV5-5; D: .; size: .; DNA: TGTGCCAGCAGCTCCGATGGGTTGGGAAATCAGCCCCAGCATTTT; CDR3: CASSSDGLGNQPQHF
J: TRBJ1-6; V: TRBV7-3; D: .; size: .; DNA: TGTGCCAGCAGTCTAACAGGGAATTCACCCCTCCACTTT; CDR3: CASSLTGNSPLHF
J: TRBJ2-5; V: TRBV2; D: .; size: .; DNA: TGTGCCAGCAGATTCTCCCGGGGGCGAGAGACCCAGTACTTC; CDR3: CASRFSRGRETQYF
J: TRBJ1-2; V: TRBV19; D: .; size: .; DNA: TGTGCCAGTAGTATGTGGGGGACGAGTGGCTACACCTTC; CDR3: CASSMWGTSGYTF
J: TRBJ1-2; V: TRBV30; D: .; size: .; DNA: TGTGCCTGGAGTGTTCGGAGGCACGGCTACACCTTC; CDR3: CAWSVRRHGYTF
J: TRBJ1-2; V: TRBV18; D: TRBD1; size: .; DNA: TGTGCCAGCTCACCTTTGGACAGGGCAAGCTATGGCCACACCTTC; CDR3: CASSPLDRASYGHTF
J: TRBJ2-6; V: TRBV27; D: TRBD1; size: .; DNA: TGTGCCAGCACCCAAACAGGGGCCTCTGGGGCCAACGTCCTGACTTTC; CDR3: CASTQTGASGANVLTF
J: TRBJ1-4; V: TRBV19; D: TRBD1; size: .; DNA: TGTGCCAGTAGTACCAGGGGGCCGGGTCCTAATGAAAAACTGTTTTTT; CDR3: CASSTRGPGPNEKLFF
J: TRBJ1-6; V: TRBV6-1; D: .; size: .; DNA: TGTGCCAGCAGTGTGGACCCGACAGGCATCGTCAGGGGAACCCTCCACTTT; CDR3: CASSVDPTGIVRGTLHF
J: TRBJ1-2; V: TRBV30; D: .; size: .; DNA: TGTGCCTGGAGTGCCCGGACGGCTCGAGATGGCTATGGCTACACCTTC; CDR3: CAWSARTARDGYGYTF
J: TRBJ2-1; V: TRBV15; D: .; size: .; DNA: TGTGCCACCAGCGTATACAACAATGAGCAGTTCTTC; CDR3: CATSVYNNEQFF
J: TRBJ1-6; V: TRBV21-1; D: .; size: .; DNA: TGTGCCAGCAGCAATAGGGGGGGTCCCAATAATTCACCCCTCCACTTT; CDR3: CASSNRGGPNNSPLHF